This T cell receptor (beta chain) was documented in a study of monozygotic twins with inflammatory bowel disease (dated by TCRdb to between 2018 and 2020). Regarding the research as a whole: The full study comprised 28 monozygotic twin pairs: nine German pairs (four IBD-concordant, five IBD-discordant) and 19 IBD-discordant Danish pairs. Within discordant pairs, disease-associated traits were sought mainly by comparing IBD patients with their genetically identical healthy co-twins. Each individual had, on average, about 151 000 unique TCRalpha sequences and 181 000 unique TCRbeta sequences available for analysis.

Points the paper makes about the study in general: Background noise and inter-individual variability may have been introduced into the repertoires by the differing immunosuppressive treatments among patients. Fewer clonotypes were shared with other individuals by IBD patients than by healthy twins, most markedly in patients showing signs of disease activity. No difference in repertoire similarity was observed between concordant and discordant twins, possibly owing to limited statistical power. The results gave no support for a single strong signal or clonotype linked to IBD. Measured by the inverse Simpson index, TCRbeta repertoire diversity was lower in IBD patients than in their healthy co-twins. Distinction between different T cell subtypes could not be achieved in the analysis.

Concerning this clonotype: Its antigen target is currently unknown.

CDR1 and CDR2, looked up from the germline V gene, are MGHRA and YSYEKL. Taken from cysteine to phenylalanine, the CDR3 has 17 residues. No DNA has been recorded. The library came from 5' RACE. Preparation of each TCR library used approximately 4,000 ng of total RNA. For each sample, cDNA synthesis was carried out in eight separate reactions using SMARTScribe reverse transcriptase. During cDNA synthesis, template switching introduced unique molecular identifiers that contained a 6-nucleotide sample barcode. Amplification of TCRalpha and TCRbeta cDNA involved two nested PCRs of roughly 16 and 10 cycles, and each PCR was followed by bead purification. Before amplification, the cDNA was treated with uracil DNA-glycosylase and purified using the QIAquick PCR purification kit. In the second PCR, Illumina TruSeq-compatible adapters and sample-specific barcodes were added. Library quality and concentration were checked on TapeStation and Qubit, and libraries were pooled at around 5.3 ng each. Pooled libraries were sequenced on an Illumina HiSeq2500 single-index Rapid Run with 2 x 100 bp reads and custom sequencing primers. In the paper's pipeline: MiGEC version 1.2.6 was used for UMI-based consensus assembly to correct PCR and sequencing errors. V(D)J alignment, clonotype assembly and CDR3 extraction were performed with MiXCR version 2.1.1. Normalisation of gene usage, clonotype sharing and MAIT/NKT TCR abundance was achieved by analysing the top 1000, 10 000 and 20 000 clonotypes per sample. After downsampling to 27 000 UMIs, diversity was calculated as the inverse Simpson index using the vegan R package. Paired Mann-Whitney U tests on discordant twin pairs were used, with Benjamini-Hochberg multiple-testing correction. Following TCRdb reprocessing, every CDR3 protein sequence forms one entry, and DNA is not provided. These V and J calls derive from TCRdb rather than the authors' analysis. The table held for this sample gives about 300,000 distinct CDR3 sequences. Jointly, the top ten make up over 5.5% of the sample.

From each donor, an approximately 2.3 ml peripheral blood sample was collected into PAXgene tubes and kept at -80 degrees C. Without T cell sorting, total RNA was isolated from whole blood using the PAXgene blood miRNA kit on an automated QIAcube. Peripheral blood from monozygotic twin pairs who were concordant or discordant for inflammatory bowel disease underwent deep TCRalpha and TCRbeta repertoire profiling using unique molecular barcoding. Smoking habits were recorded for all twin pairs, and individuals were classified as current, former or never smokers. The chain joins TRBV4-1 to TRBJ2-1; without DNA, the TCRdb call of TRBD2 cannot be checked. Sequenced sample: blood. This sequence was found in a human donor with ulcerative colitis or Crohn's disease, or a healthy co-twin of an affected twin (not recorded which). The CDR3 protein: CASSPGTSGGVYNEQFF.